The present T cell receptor beta chain was sequenced within a study of T cells after yellow fever vaccination. Study outcomes and limitations: Reappearance after the booster was observed for most primary-vaccination clones (96% CD4, about 86% CD8).

This clonotype has only a few counts. Its antigen is undetermined. A 5'RACE template-switching step, the method used to make TCR cDNA, added a universal primer site and UMIs. From the 5' RACE reads, TCRdb called clonotypes with MiXCR, one entry per CDR3 protein. Of under 300,000 distinct CDR3 sequences in the sample, roughly 13% are singletons; the top ten hold 0.5% to 0.6%. Deletions cut 5 bases from V and 3 bases from J, with 13 bases between. Germline V lookup: CDR1 SEHNR, CDR2 FQNEAQ (reference sequence). This CDR3 has 14 amino acids. The specimen was CD4+ T cells sorted from PBMCs, collected 45 days after the yellow fever booster vaccination. J is TRBJ2-5 and V is TRBV7-9; TRBD1 or TRBD2 may be the D gene (5 bases each). The receptor was derived from a man aged 25 to 45 who received the YFV17D yellow fever vaccine. The CDR3 here is CASSPSGAKETQYF. In DNA form, the CDR3 reads TGTGCCAGCAGCCCGTCCGGGGCCAAAGAGACCCAGTACTTC.